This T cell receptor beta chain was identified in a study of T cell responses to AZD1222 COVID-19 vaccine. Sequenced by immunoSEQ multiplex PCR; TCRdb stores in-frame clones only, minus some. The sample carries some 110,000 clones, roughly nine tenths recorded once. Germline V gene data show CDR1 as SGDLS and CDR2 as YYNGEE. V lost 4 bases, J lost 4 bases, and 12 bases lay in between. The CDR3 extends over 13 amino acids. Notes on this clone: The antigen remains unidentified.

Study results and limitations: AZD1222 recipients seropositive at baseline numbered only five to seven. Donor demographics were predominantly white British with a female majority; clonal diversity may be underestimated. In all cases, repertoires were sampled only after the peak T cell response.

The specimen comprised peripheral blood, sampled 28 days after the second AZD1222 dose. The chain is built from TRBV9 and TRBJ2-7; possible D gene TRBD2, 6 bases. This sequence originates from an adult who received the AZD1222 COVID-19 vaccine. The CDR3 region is CASSPAGLYEQYF. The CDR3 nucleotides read TGTGCCAGCAGCCCTGCGGGATTGTACGAGCAGTACTTC.